The 7 T cell receptor beta chains below come from one sample, sequenced in a study of blood T cell repertoires in COVID-19. Measured with immunoSEQ multiplex PCR; TCRdb has only the in-frame clones, and not every one. This sample has 120,000 or so clones, with 75% to 90% found just once. Sequencing was carried out using peripheral blood. These receptors all come from a man in his 70s with active or convalescent COVID-19.

The rearrangement links TRBV3-1 (or the pseudogene TRBV3-2) to TRBJ2-3, with D possibly being TRBD2 (6 bases). V was shortened by 1 base and J by 1 base, with 12 bases between the two germline ends. CDR3 length: 16 residues. Per the germline V gene, CDR1 is LGHDT and CDR2 is YNNKEL (reference sequence). The CDR3 DNA is TGTGCCAGCAGCCAAGCCGCGGGACCGCGCACAGATACGCAGTATTTT. This codes for CASSQAAGPRTDTQYF.

This sequence joins TRBV27 and TRBJ2-2, with 12 nucleotides matching TRBD2. CDR1 MNHEY and CDR2 SMNVEV come from the germline V gene (reference sequence). The CDR3 runs 14 residues. The V gene end was trimmed by 6 bases and the J gene end by 6 bases; junction bases not matched to a gene: 2. The CDR3 reads CASRLAGGPGELFF. CDR3 DNA: TGTGCCAGCAGGCTAGCGGGAGGGCCCGGGGAGCTGTTTTTT.

V and J are TRBV29-1 and TRBJ2-1, with TRBD2 matching 9 bases. Germline V gene data show CDR1 as SQVTM and CDR2 as ANQGSEA. CDR3 length: 15 amino acids. The junction had 9 bases not matched to a gene; V was cut back by 3 bases and J by 6 bases. The CDR3 is CSVDGAGGAPNEQFF. In DNA form, the CDR3 reads TGCAGCGTTGATGGGGCGGGAGGGGCCCCCAATGAGCAGTTCTTC.

The CDR3 DNA follows: TGTGCCAGCAGCCCCTTACTAGCGGGGGACGAGCAGTACTTC. This gives the protein CASSPLLAGDEQYF. The chain links TRBV7-2 to TRBJ2-7; TRBD2 matches at 11 bases. This CDR3 contains 14 residues. V shed 5 bases, J shed 5 bases, and the junction held 5 bases outside the gene matches. Germline V CDR1 and CDR2: SGHTA, FQGNSA.

V usage is TRBV10-3 and J usage is TRBJ1-4, with 8 bases aligning to TRBD1. The ends lost 3 bases at V and 8 bases at J; junction bases unmatched: 5. The CDR3 has 14 amino acids. Germline values: CDR1 ENHRY, CDR2 SYGVKD. Here the CDR3 DNA reads TGTGCCATCAGTGACCGACAGGGGAACGAAAAACTGTTTTTT. Protein: CAISDRQGNEKLFF.

This chain uses TRBV19 with TRBJ2-1, with a tentative D call TRBD2 (6 bases). Germline V gene sequence: CDR1 LNHDA, CDR2 SQIVND (reference sequence). The V and J ends lost 3 bases and 0 bases respectively, with 18 bases between them. The CDR3 has 18 amino acids. The CDR3 loop is CASSILGSSDSSYNEQFF. The CDR3 coding sequence is TGTGCCAGTAGTATTCTGGGATCTAGCGACAGCTCCTACAATGAGCAGTTCTTC.

J is TRBJ2-1 and V is TRBV10-3; 14 bases fit TRBD2. V gave up 3 bases and J gave up 13 bases; unmatched junction bases: 11. This CDR3 has 16 residues. Germline CDR1 reads ENHRY; CDR2 reads SYGVKD. The CDR3 bases are TGTGCCATCAGTGATCGAGGTGGGACTAGCGGGAGTCTTCAGTTCTTC. This sequence encodes CAISDRGGTSGSLQFF.